The 20 T cell receptor beta chains below all came from one sample that was sequenced in a study of blood T cell repertoires in COVID-19. Data came from immunoSEQ multiplex PCR; TCRdb stores just in-frame clones and leaves some out. The data show about 150,000 clones, roughly 87% seen once. Sequenced input: PBMCs or T cells enriched from blood (not recorded which). These receptors came from a woman aged 45-65 years who had recovered from COVID-19.

This clone was seen only once. The chain has TRBV4-2 and TRBJ2-1; TRBD1 matches 9 bases. J lost 7 bases, V lost 4 bases, and 8 bases had no gene match. Germline CDR1 reads LGHNA; CDR2 reads YNFKEQ. The CDR3 consists of 15 residues. The CDR3 region has the DNA TGTGCCAGCAGCCTCCCGGACAGGGGTGAGAATGAGCAGTTCTTC. This translates into CASSLPDRGENEQFF.

The gene calls are TRBV18 and TRBJ1-4; D ambiguous. Germline lookup yields CDR1 KGHSH and CDR2 LQKENI. The CDR3 is 14 residues long. Trimming took 4 bases from V and 7 from J, leaving 13 bases between them. The CDR3 DNA reads as TGTGCCAGCTCACAATCGACCAGAGGTGAAAAACTGTTTTTT. Its translation is CASSQSTRGEKLFF.

This clone has only one observation. CDR3 region: CASSGGSSGKETQYF. CDR3 bases: TGTGCCAGCAGTGGGGGGTCTAGCGGGAAAGAGACCCAGTACTTC. The chain carries TRBV28 and TRBJ2-5; the match to TRBD2 covers 9 bases. The length of the CDR3 is 15 residues. The V segment lost 5 bases and the J segment 3 bases; nucleotides outside the gene matches: 7. In germline, CDR1 is MDHEN, CDR2 SYDVKM.

V gene TRBV19 combines with J gene TRBJ2-1, with a tentative D call TRBD2 (5 bases). CDR3 length: 16 amino acids. V lost 2 bases to trimming and J lost 0 bases, with 11 bases between them. In germline, CDR1 is LNHDA, CDR2 SQIVND (reference sequence). CDR3 nucleotide sequence: TGTGCCAGTAGTATAAGCGGACCGAGCTCCTACAATGAGCAGTTCTTC. Translating it yields CASSISGPSSYNEQFF.

The rearrangement links TRBV14 to TRBJ2-7; 7 bases fit TRBD2. Per the germline V gene, CDR1 is SGHDN and CDR2 is FVKESK. The CDR3 sequence is 15 residues long. J gave up 1 base and V 3 bases, and 6 bases lay outside the gene matches. The CDR3: CASSQGTGGSYEQYF. The CDR3 nucleotides are TGTGCCAGCAGCCAGGGAACGGGGGGATCCTACGAGCAGTACTTC.

V gene TRBV27 combines with J gene TRBJ1-5, with D possibly matching TRBD1 (6 bases). The germline gives CDR1 MNHEY, CDR2 SMNVEV (reference sequence). This CDR3 comprises 18 residues. With 7 bases removed from V and 0 bases from J, the gap between germline ends came to 22 bases. The CDR3 region is CASIGPSQGIHSNQPQHF. The DNA of the CDR3 is TGTGCCAGCATAGGGCCTAGTCAGGGGATCCATAGCAATCAGCCCCAGCATTTT.

The chain has TRBV10-1 and TRBJ1-6; D is undetermined. Germline-derived CDR1 and CDR2 are WNHNN and SYGVQD (reference sequence). V was clipped by 10 bases and J by 3 bases, with 19 bases between them. CDR3 size: 16 residues. In DNA form, the CDR3 reads TGCGCCATGCTTGCCCGGGAGAGCCTCTATAATTCACCCCTCCACTTT. Residues: CAMLARESLYNSPLHF.

The V gene is TRBV4-1, the J gene TRBJ1-4, with 8 bases matching TRBD1. CDR1 and CDR2 (germline): MGHRA, YSYEKL. The CDR3 has 14 residues. V lost 4 bases to trimming and J lost 8 bases; unmatched junction nucleotides: 6. Written as DNA, the CDR3 is TGCGCCAGCAGCCCCCGACAGGGGTTGGAAAAACTGTTTTTT. It encodes CASSPRQGLEKLFF.

This clone was counted once. This chain connects TRBV6-5 to TRBJ1-3, with D maybe TRBD1 (5 bases). CDR1 MNHEY and CDR2 SVGAGI come from the germline V gene. CDR3 length: 15 residues. V lost 8 bases and J lost 7, with 21 bases in between. For the CDR3, the DNA is TGTGCCAGCTCCAACTCGTGGGACTCGGCGAACACCATATATTTT. This sequence encodes CASSNSWDSANTIYF.

This chain uses TRBV30 with TRBJ2-5, with TRBD2 matching over 10 bases. Germline V gene sequence: CDR1 GTSNPN, CDR2 SVGIG (reference sequence). CDR3 length: 15 residues. V shed 4 bases, J shed 5 bases, and the junction held 10 bases outside the gene matches. The CDR3 loop is CAWTSGSIVLETQYF. DNA for the CDR3: TGTGCCTGGACTAGCGGGAGCATAGTTTTGGAGACCCAGTACTTC.

About this clone itself: The junction shows a germline mismatch at one end, possibly a read error. V is TRBV5-4 and J is TRBJ1-1; tentative D call: TRBD1 (6 bases). This CDR3 comprises 11 residues. Germline CDR1 and CDR2: SGHNT and YYREEE (reference sequence). CDR3 sequence reads: CASSLGDKVHF. The CDR3 DNA follows: TGTGCCAGCAGCTTGGGGGACAAGGTTCATTTT.

V gene TRBV2 combines with J gene TRBJ2-3; D remains unclear. Per germline, CDR1 SNHLY and CDR2 FYNNEI. Trimming left V 1 base short and J 0 bases short, with 8 bases between. CDR3 length equals 15 residues. Here the CDR3 reads CASSEGLPSTDTQYF. The CDR3 DNA is TGTGCCAGCAGTGAAGGACTGCCCAGCACAGATACGCAGTATTTT.

The V and J genes are TRBV7-9 and TRBJ2-3; 8 bases fit TRBD2. V shed 4 bases, J shed 4 bases, and the junction held 13 bases outside the gene matches. Germline-derived CDR1 and CDR2 are SEHNR and FQNEAQ (reference sequence). The CDR3 extends over 17 amino acids. The CDR3 is CASSSRRGLVAADTQYF. DNA for the CDR3: TGTGCCAGCAGCTCTCGACGGGGACTAGTCGCGGCAGATACGCAGTATTTT.

The chain couples TRBV6-5 to TRBJ2-3, with 7 bases that match TRBD2. After removal of 2 bases from V and 2 bases from J, the junction contained 7 bases not matched to a gene. The CDR3 has 16 residues. Germline V gene data show CDR1 as MNHEY and CDR2 as SVGAGI. This chain's CDR3 is CASSYGIAGYTDTQYF. CDR3 coding DNA: TGTGCCAGCAGTTACGGGATAGCGGGCTACACAGATACGCAGTATTTT.

This clone came up once. The chain joins TRBV9 to TRBJ2-7, with 12 bases fitting TRBD1. V dropped 0 bases and J dropped 7; count of bases not matched to a gene: 8. Germline V gene data show CDR1 as SGDLS and CDR2 as YYNGEE. This CDR3 region has 16 residues. The CDR3 bases are TGTGCCAGCAGCGTAGCGATGGGACAGGGGGCGGAGGAGCAGTACTTC. Translated: CASSVAMGQGAEEQYF.

This chain joins TRBV7-6 and TRBJ1-6; D may be TRBD1 (5 bases). The germline CDR1 and CDR2 sequences are SGHVS and FNYEAQ. This CDR3 region has 14 residues. V lost 5 bases and J 5 bases, leaving 10 bases between the germline ends. The chain's CDR3 is CASSRTPDNSPLHF. The CDR3 coding sequence is TGTGCCAGCAGCCGGACACCTGATAATTCACCCCTCCACTTT.

V and J are TRBV7-9 and TRBJ2-7, with D tentatively TRBD2 (7 bases). This CDR3 region has 15 residues. CDR1 and CDR2 from the germline V gene are SEHNR and FQNEAQ (reference sequence). The V and J ends lost 6 bases and 3 bases respectively, with 18 bases between them. The CDR3 loop is CASRASGEGDYEQYF. The DNA of the CDR3 is TGTGCCAGCAGAGCTTCGGGGGAGGGGGACTACGAGCAGTACTTC.

A single count supports this clone. This sequence joins TRBV5-1 and TRBJ2-7; 8 bases line up with TRBD1. The germline V gene has CDR1 SGHRS and CDR2 YFSETQ. The V segment lost 3 bases and the J segment 2 bases; nucleotides outside the gene matches: 13. This CDR3 has 17 residues. This CDR3 is CASSSLRGDRLTYEQYF. The CDR3, as DNA: TGCGCCAGCAGCTCTCTAAGAGGGGACAGGCTAACCTACGAGCAGTACTTC.

This sequence joins TRBV7-9 and TRBJ1-2; the match to TRBD1 covers 8 bases. The germline V gene has CDR1 SEHNR and CDR2 FQNEAQ (reference sequence). V gave up 8 bases and J gave up 4 bases; unmatched junction bases: 9. The CDR3 has 14 residues. The CDR3 reads CASGDWTGSYGYTF. As DNA, the CDR3 is TGTGCCAGCGGCGACTGGACAGGGAGCTATGGCTACACCTTC.

This clone was observed a handful of times. This rearrangement joins TRBV7-7 to TRBJ2-1; 7 bases agree with TRBD1. V shed 11 bases, J shed 8 bases, and the junction held 18 bases outside the gene matches. CDR1 is SSHAT, CDR2 FNYEAQ, per germline (reference sequence). The CDR3 extends over 15 amino acids. The CDR3 sequence: CAVAASPQGDDEQFF. Here the CDR3 DNA reads TGTGCCGTCGCCGCGTCTCCTCAGGGGGACGATGAGCAGTTCTTC.